A selection of T cell receptor beta chains follows, all from one sample in a study of CD8 T cells in ankylosing spondylitis. MiXCR was run by TCRdb on the 5' RACE reads, yielding one entry per CDR3 protein. Here the sample spans about 440,000 distinct CDR3 sequences, roughly 18% being singletons. Source material: blood, either unsorted or a sorted T cell fraction (not recorded which). The receptors were gathered from a male donor with ankylosing spondylitis. Both conserved end residues are part of each CDR3. The D gene is left open where the match is weak. Some rows mark clone size as missing; the rest say once, few, many or name a class of expanded clone.

j_call cdr3_length d_call v_call clone_size cdr3_aa cdr3_nt
TRBJ1-1 14 NA TRBV20-1 few CSASDRVELTEAFF TGCAGTGCTAGTGATAGGGTCGAGCTCACTGAAGCTTTCTTT
TRBJ1-1 13 NA TRBV20-1 NA CSAPRQADTEALF TGCAGTGCCCCACGACAGGCCGACACTGAAGCTTTGTTT
TRBJ2-3 13 NA TRBV6-4 NA CASSDSRLDTQYF TGTGCCAGCAGTGACTCCAGGCTAGATACGCAGTATTTT
TRBJ1-3 13 NA TRBV19 NA CASSIGSGNTIYF TGTGCCAGTAGTATCGGCAGCGGAAACACCATATATTTT
TRBJ2-2 14 NA TRBV6-1 NA CASIAPRNTGELFF TGTGCCAGCATTGCGCCACGCAACACCGGGGAGCTGTTTTTT
TRBJ2-1 14 TRBD2 TRBV10-3 NA CATATGAGPNEQFF TGTGCCACGGCAACTGGAGCGGGACCTAATGAGCAGTTCTTC
TRBJ1-3 14 NA TRBV3-1 NA CASSPGRSGNTIYF TGTGCCAGCAGCCCGGGGAGGTCTGGAAACACCATATATTTT
TRBJ2-7 17 TRBD2 TRBV7-8 few CASSVASGTSFAYEQYF TGTGCCAGCAGCGTAGCTTCCGGGACTAGTTTTGCCTACGAGCAGTACTTC
TRBJ2-7 12 TRBD1 TRBV5-6 NA CASSFNRGEQYF TGTGCCAGCAGCTTCAACAGGGGGGAGCAGTACTTC
TRBJ1-5 15 TRBD1 TRBV12-3/TRBV12-4 many CASRRTGRPNQPQHF TGTGCCAGCAGAAGGACAGGGCGGCCAAATCAGCCCCAGCATTTT
TRBJ2-5 15 NA TRBV18 few CASSPNPGVQETQYF TGTGCCAGCTCACCAAACCCAGGAGTACAAGAGACCCAGTACTTC
TRBJ2-1 15 TRBD1 TRBV20-1 few CSARATGSQYNEQFF TGCAGTGCTAGAGCGACAGGGAGTCAATACAATGAGCAGTTCTTC
TRBJ2-4 14 TRBD2 TRBV7-2 few CASSLEASGGVKYF TGTGCCAGCAGCTTAGAGGCTAGCGGGGGGGTGAAGTACTTC
TRBJ1-1 15 NA TRBV6-1 few CASRPQALGRTEAFF TGTGCCAGCAGACCCCAAGCTTTAGGGCGCACTGAAGCTTTCTTT
TRBJ1-6 12 NA TRBV12-3/TRBV12-4 many CASGRGNSPLHF TGTGCCAGCGGCAGGGGTAATTCACCCCTCCACTTT
TRBJ2-1 13 NA TRBV3-1 many CASSLDGYNEQFF TGTGCCAGCAGCCTGGACGGCTACAATGAGCAGTTCTTC
TRBJ1-2 13 NA TRBV5-4 NA CASSLDRDRGYTF TGTGCCAGCAGCTTGGACAGGGATCGTGGCTACACCTTC
TRBJ1-3 15 TRBD1 TRBV11-2 NA CASSLRGQGMDTIYF TGTGCCAGCAGCTTACGGGGACAGGGCATGGACACCATATATTTT
TRBJ2-5 14 TRBD1 TRBV9 few CASSLRDRVETQYF TGTGCCAGCAGCCTACGGGACAGGGTGGAGACCCAGTACTTC
TRBJ2-1 16 TRBD1 TRBV12-3/TRBV12-4 few CASSSARDSLNNEQFF TGTGCCAGCTCTAGTGCTCGGGACAGCCTAAACAATGAGCAGTTCTTC
TRBJ2-7 15 TRBD1 TRBV12-3/TRBV12-4 NA CASSFTGTVSYEQYF TGTGCCAGCAGTTTCACCGGGACAGTCTCCTACGAGCAGTACTTC
TRBJ1-2 15 TRBD1 TRBV3-1 NA CASSQLQGANSGYTF TGTGCCAGCAGCCAATTACAGGGGGCGAATAGTGGCTACACCTTC
TRBJ2-2 12 NA TRBV12-3/TRBV12-4 many CASSLGVGELFF TGTGCCAGCAGTTTAGGGGTGGGGGAGCTGTTTTTT
TRBJ2-7 13 TRBD1 TRBV2 NA CASSEGQGVEQYF TGTGCCAGCAGTGAAGGACAGGGGGTCGAGCAGTACTTC
TRBJ2-2 14 NA TRBV20-1 few CSAPAGWRAGELFF TGCAGTGCCCCCGCGGGTTGGAGGGCCGGGGAGCTGTTTTTT
TRBJ2-3 15 NA TRBV6-1 few CASSVRDRSTDTQYF TGTGCCAGCAGTGTCCGGGACCGAAGCACAGATACGCAGTATTTT
TRBJ2-3 15 NA TRBV7-2 NA CASSGDFGGADTQYF TGTGCCAGCAGCGGGGACTTCGGGGGTGCAGATACGCAGTATTTT
TRBJ2-3 12 NA TRBV3-1 few CASSQSADHAHF TGTGCCAGCAGCCAGTCAGCGGACCACGCCCATTTT